This TCR beta chain was documented in a study of blood T cell repertoires in COVID-19. The overall study: From the United States, Italy and Spain came samples of acute and convalescent COVID-19.

The CDR3 is made up of 16 amino acids. V shed 4 bases and J 1 base; nucleotides not matched to a gene: 4. CDR1 MNHEY and CDR2 SVGEGT come from the germline V gene. In the original processing: Reference gene primer amplification in the assay estimated nucleated cell counts. Profiling relied on immunoSEQ multiplex PCR, and the TCRdb table lists in-frame clones only, not all of them. Clone size and the V and J calls come from that table; the DNA yielded D and trimming. The sample includes 210,000 or so clones, roughly 84% of them seen just once. This clone has a handful of counts. This TCR was recovered from a woman over 75 with active or convalescent COVID-19. What was sequenced was peripheral blood. The rearrangement links TRBV6-2 or TRBV6-3 to TRBJ2-7; 13 nucleotides line up with TRBD2. CDR3 in DNA: TGTGCCAGCAGTTTCCCGACTAGCGGGAGGTCCTACGAGCAGTACTTC. It specifies CASSFPTSGRSYEQYF.